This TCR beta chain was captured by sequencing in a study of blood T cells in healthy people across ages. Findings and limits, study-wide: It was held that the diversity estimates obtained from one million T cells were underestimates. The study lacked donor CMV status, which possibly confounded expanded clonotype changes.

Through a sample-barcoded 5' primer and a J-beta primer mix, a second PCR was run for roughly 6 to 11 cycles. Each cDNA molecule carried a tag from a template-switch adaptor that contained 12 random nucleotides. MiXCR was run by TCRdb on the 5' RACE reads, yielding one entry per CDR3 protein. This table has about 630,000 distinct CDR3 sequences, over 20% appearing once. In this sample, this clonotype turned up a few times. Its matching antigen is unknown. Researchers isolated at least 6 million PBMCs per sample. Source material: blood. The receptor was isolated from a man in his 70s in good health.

This CDR3 is CSASSPGSAVQETQYF. The DNA of the CDR3 is TGCAGTGCTAGCTCTCCCGGCTCAGCGGTCCAAGAGACCCAGTACTTC. The chain carries TRBV20-1 and TRBJ2-5, with a weak D call TRBD2 (5 bases). This CDR3 spans 16 amino acids. Germline CDR1 and CDR2: DFQATT and SNEGSKA (reference sequence). V was shortened by 3 bases and J by 1 base, with 18 bases between the two germline ends.